Presented here are 18 T cell receptor beta chains from one specimen sequenced in a study of blood T cell repertoires in COVID-19. Data came from immunoSEQ multiplex PCR; TCRdb stores just in-frame clones and leaves some out. The sample has about 160,000 clones, around 82% seen once; the top ten hold under 9%. The sample taken for sequencing was peripheral blood. These TCRs come from a woman aged 40 to 50 with COVID-19, enrolled during active disease.

This clone was counted a few times. The rearrangement joins TRBV27 to TRBJ2-1; 10 nucleotides line up with TRBD2. J lost 2 bases, V lost 5 bases, and 9 bases had no gene match. The length of the CDR3 is 17 residues. CDR1 and CDR2 from the germline V gene are MNHEY and SMNVEV (reference sequence). The CDR3 region is CASSPPRLAGAYNEQFF. The CDR3 DNA follows: TGTGCCAGCAGTCCGCCCCGACTAGCGGGTGCCTACAATGAGCAGTTCTTC.

This chain connects TRBV29-1 to TRBJ2-1; 15 bases fit TRBD2. Germline V gene data show CDR1 as SQVTM and CDR2 as ANQGSEA. The trim removed 6 bases at V and 9 bases at J, leaving 3 bases unmatched. The CDR3 runs 13 residues. As DNA, the CDR3 is TGCAGCGTAACGGGACTAGCGGGAGGTGAGCAGTTCTTC. This translates into CSVTGLAGGEQFF.

The rearrangement joins TRBV4-1 to TRBJ2-1; a weak D match, TRBD2 (7 bases). V was trimmed by 4 bases and J by 5 bases, leaving 15 bases between them. Per germline, CDR1 MGHRA and CDR2 YSYEKL. The CDR3 is 15 residues long. CDR3 loop: CASSRGEGGHNEQFF. The CDR3 DNA reads TGCGCCAGCAGCCGCGGGGAGGGGGGGCACAATGAGCAGTTCTTC.

J is TRBJ1-2 and V is TRBV4-1, with 7 bases fitting TRBD1. The CDR3 has 17 residues. V lost 4 bases, J lost 4 bases, and 15 bases stayed unmatched. Germline lookup yields CDR1 MGHRA and CDR2 YSYEKL. CDR3 amino acids: CASSPRRQGSVAYGYTF. The CDR3 bases are TGCGCCAGCAGCCCCCGTAGACAGGGTAGTGTCGCCTATGGCTACACCTTC.

The J gene is TRBJ1-2, the V gene TRBV4-1; D might be TRBD1 (6 bases). Germline V lookup: CDR1 MGHRA, CDR2 YSYEKL. The V gene lost 4 bases and the J gene lost 3 bases, with 15 bases spanning the gap. CDR3 length: 15 amino acids. The CDR3 loop is CASSPWQGRDYGYTF. In DNA form, the CDR3 reads TGCGCCAGCAGCCCCTGGCAGGGGAGGGACTATGGCTACACCTTC.

This clone was observed a single time. J is TRBJ2-1 and V is TRBV20-1; D is unresolved. The CDR3 totals 11 residues. The germline V gene has CDR1 DFQATT and CDR2 SNEGSKA (reference sequence). Trimming removed 5 bases from V and 7 bases from J, with 9 bases in between. The CDR3 protein is CSAGSENEQFF. Written as DNA, the CDR3 is TGCAGTGCTGGAAGCGAGAATGAGCAGTTCTTC.

This chain connects TRBV3-1 (or the pseudogene TRBV3-2) to TRBJ2-2; D may be TRBD1 (6 bases). The CDR3 has 16 amino acids. With 1 base removed from V and 2 bases from J, the gap between germline ends came to 11 bases. CDR1 LGHDT and CDR2 YNNKEL come from the germline V gene (reference sequence). CDR3 in amino acids: CASSQGGRVNTGELFF. As DNA, the CDR3 is TGTGCCAGCAGCCAAGGGGGGCGGGTTAACACCGGGGAGCTGTTTTTT.

This chain joins TRBV5-1 and TRBJ2-5, with 8 bases identical to TRBD1. The CDR3 totals 15 residues. Germline values: CDR1 SGHRS, CDR2 YFSETQ. The ends lost 6 bases at V and 5 bases at J; junction bases unmatched: 12. CDR3: CASMPSGQGVETQYF. As DNA, the CDR3 is TGCGCCAGCATGCCTAGTGGACAGGGTGTCGAGACCCAGTACTTC.

The V call is TRBV2, the J call TRBJ2-7; no clear D. V was cut by 3 bases and J by 4 bases, with 13 bases left in between. Germline V gives CDR1 SNHLY, CDR2 FYNNEI. This CDR3 spans 14 amino acids. This CDR3 is CASSDVGPQYEQYV. CDR3 bases: TGTGCCAGCAGTGACGTGGGCCCCCAATACGAGCAGTACGTC.

This rearrangement joins TRBV9 to TRBJ2-7; D is possibly TRBD2 (5 bases). Trimming removed 0 bases at V and 2 bases at J, with 18 bases between. Germline V gene lookup returns CDR1 SGDLS and CDR2 YYNGEE. CDR3 length: 17 amino acids. The CDR3 reads CASSVVGGRRKPYEQYV. CDR3 bases: TGTGCCAGCAGCGTAGTAGGAGGTCGCAGGAAGCCCTACGAGCAGTACGTC.

In this sample, this clone turned up once. A read error may account for a junction end that differs from germline. The chain has TRBV30 and TRBJ2-4, with 12 bases matching TRBD2. CDR3 length: 12 amino acids. The germline V gene encodes CDR1 GTSNPN and CDR2 SVGIG (reference sequence). This chain's CDR3 is CAWGRASGGAGF. The CDR3, as DNA: TGTGCCTGGGGACGGGCTAGCGGGGGGGCAGGGTTC.

This chain joins TRBV19 and TRBJ1-5; 7 bases map to TRBD1. The length of the CDR3 is 15 residues. CDR1 is LNHDA, CDR2 SQIVND, per germline (reference sequence). V shed 7 bases and J 4 bases; nucleotides not matched to a gene: 10. CDR3 residues: CASTFSTGWNQPQHF. DNA of the CDR3: TGTGCCAGTACCTTTTCGACAGGGTGGAATCAGCCCCAGCATTTT.

The rearrangement joins TRBV7-8 to TRBJ1-6; tentative D call: TRBD1 (6 bases). CDR1 and CDR2 (germline): SGHVS, FQNEAQ. V was trimmed by 3 bases and J by 7 bases, leaving 16 bases between them. The CDR3 loop spans 16 amino acids. The CDR3 sequence is CASSFTATGSNSPLHF. The CDR3 bases are TGTGCCAGCAGCTTCACAGCGACAGGTTCAAATTCACCCCTCCACTTT.

The chain combines TRBV3-1 (or the pseudogene TRBV3-2) with TRBJ1-2; no definite D call. Trimming removed 3 bases at V and 13 bases at J, with 12 bases between. Germline loops: CDR1 LGHDT, CDR2 YNNKEL (reference sequence). This CDR3 spans 11 amino acids. This CDR3 is CASSQTREPTF. The CDR3 nucleotides are TGTGCCAGCAGCCAGACCCGGGAACCCACCTTC.

The chain links TRBV2 to TRBJ2-4; D unresolved. Germline values: CDR1 SNHLY, CDR2 FYNNEI. This CDR3 comprises 13 residues. The ends were cut back, 7 bases at V and 6 bases at J, with 13 bases in the middle. CDR3 sequence (DNA): TGTGCCAGCATACAGAGTAACACAAACATTCAGTACTTC. It yields the protein CASIQSNTNIQYF. The variable domain in full, with the rest retrieved from reference TRBV2 and TRBJ2-4, is EPEVTQTPSHQVTQMGQEVILRCVPISNHLYFYWYRQILGQKVEFLVSFYNNEISEKSEIFDDQFSVERPDGSNFTLKIRSTKLEDSAMYFCASIQSNTNIQYFGAGTRLSVL.

The CDR3 spells CSVLTVTLAKNIQYF. CDR3 nucleotides: TGCAGCGTTCTTACCGTGACTCTAGCCAAAAACATTCAGTACTTC. V gene TRBV29-1 combines with J gene TRBJ2-4; D call uncertain. The CDR3 covers 15 residues. Trimming removed 5 bases at V and 0 bases at J, with 14 bases between. Germline V lookup: CDR1 SQVTM, CDR2 ANQGSEA.

The rearrangement links TRBV5-1 to TRBJ1-1, with D uncertain. CDR1 SGHRS and CDR2 YFSETQ come from the germline V gene. The CDR3 consists of 14 residues. V was clipped by 0 bases and J by 0 bases, with 6 bases between them. The CDR3 DNA sequence: TGCGCCAGCAGCTTGGCCAACTTGAACACTGAAGCTTTCTTT. Residues: CASSLANLNTEAFF.

This clone was found once. The chain employs TRBV15 and TRBJ2-1; 7 bases agree with TRBD1. Germline V gene data show CDR1 as LNHNV and CDR2 as YYDKDF (reference sequence). V shed 1 base and J 6 bases; nucleotides not matched to a gene: 15. The CDR3 consists of 18 residues. The CDR3 bases are TGTGCCACCAGCAGAGCCGCCTTTCCGGGACAGAGTTTCAATGAGCAGTTCTTC. This translates into CATSRAAFPGQSFNEQFF.